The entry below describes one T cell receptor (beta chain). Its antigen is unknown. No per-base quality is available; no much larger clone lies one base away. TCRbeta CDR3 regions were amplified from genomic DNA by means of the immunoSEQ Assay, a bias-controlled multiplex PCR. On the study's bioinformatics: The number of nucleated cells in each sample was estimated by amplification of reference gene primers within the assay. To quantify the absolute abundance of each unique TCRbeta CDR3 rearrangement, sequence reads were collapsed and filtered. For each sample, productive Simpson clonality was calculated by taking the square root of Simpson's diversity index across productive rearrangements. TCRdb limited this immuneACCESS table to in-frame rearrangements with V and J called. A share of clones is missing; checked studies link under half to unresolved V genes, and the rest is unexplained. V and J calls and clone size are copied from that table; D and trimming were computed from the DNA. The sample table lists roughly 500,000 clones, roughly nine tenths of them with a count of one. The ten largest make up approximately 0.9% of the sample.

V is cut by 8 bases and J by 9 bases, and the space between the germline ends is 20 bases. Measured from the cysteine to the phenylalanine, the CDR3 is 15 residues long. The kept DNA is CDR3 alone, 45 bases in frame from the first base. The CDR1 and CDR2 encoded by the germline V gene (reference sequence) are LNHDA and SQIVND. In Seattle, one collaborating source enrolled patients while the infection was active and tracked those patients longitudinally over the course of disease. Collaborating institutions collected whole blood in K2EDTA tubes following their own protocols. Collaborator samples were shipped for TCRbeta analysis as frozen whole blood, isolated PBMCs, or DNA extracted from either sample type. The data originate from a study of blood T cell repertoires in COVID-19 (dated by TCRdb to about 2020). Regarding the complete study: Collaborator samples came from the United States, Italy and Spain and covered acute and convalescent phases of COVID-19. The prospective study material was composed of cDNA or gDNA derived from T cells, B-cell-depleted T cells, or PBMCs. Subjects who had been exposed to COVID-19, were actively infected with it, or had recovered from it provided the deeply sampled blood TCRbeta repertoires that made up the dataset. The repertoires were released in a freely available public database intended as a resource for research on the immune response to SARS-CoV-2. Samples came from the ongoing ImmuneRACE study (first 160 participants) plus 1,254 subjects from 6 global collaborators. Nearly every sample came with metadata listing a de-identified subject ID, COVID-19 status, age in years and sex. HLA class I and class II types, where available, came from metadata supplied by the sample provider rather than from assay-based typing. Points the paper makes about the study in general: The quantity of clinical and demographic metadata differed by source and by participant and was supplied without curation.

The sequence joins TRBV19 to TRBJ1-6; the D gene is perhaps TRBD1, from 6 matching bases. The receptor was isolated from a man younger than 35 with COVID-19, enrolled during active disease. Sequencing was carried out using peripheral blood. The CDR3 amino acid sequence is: CASQSRGAMSSPLHF. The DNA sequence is TGTGCCAGTCAATCCAGGGGTGCAATGAGTTCACCCCTCCACTTT.